What follows is one TCR beta chain and its context. Antigen: not known. These data are taken from a study of T cell responses to AZD1222 COVID-19 vaccine. Study-level background: Timing groups of about 4 and about 12 weeks for second doses were pooled. Whole-study results and caveats: Possibly, clonal diversity was underestimated; donors were largely white British and included more females. Spike-specific TCR repertoires showed rising breadth and depth after two AZD1222 doses.

Assay: immunoSEQ multiplex PCR; the TCRdb copy retains only in-frame clones and omits some. The table shows fewer than 200,000 clones, with approximately 92% occurring only once. Trimming cost V 3 bases and J 5 bases; bases outside gene matches: 3. Germline lookup yields CDR1 KGHSH and CDR2 LQKENI. CDR3 length: 14 residues. The chain links TRBV18 to TRBJ2-1; 8 bases align to TRBD1. This receptor was taken from an adult in good health. The sequencing used peripheral blood, collected on day 0 of AZD1222 vaccination. The CDR3 here is CASSPRQGNNEQFF. The CDR3 DNA sequence: TGTGCCAGCTCACCGAGACAGGGGAACAATGAGCAGTTCTTC.